These T cell receptor beta chains were read from a single sample in a study of T cell responses to AZD1222 COVID-19 vaccine. Assay: immunoSEQ multiplex PCR; the TCRdb copy retains only in-frame clones and omits some. The sample holds 150,000 or so clones, over 80% seen once. The sequencing used peripheral blood, collected 28 days after the second AZD1222 dose. The receptors come from an adult who received the AZD1222 COVID-19 vaccine. The CDR3 runs from the conserved cysteine through the conserved F or W. The D gene is left open where the match is weak. Not all rows give a size; the values are once, few, many and, for expanded clones, a class.

TRBJ1-2 NA TRBV5-1 NA CASSMGQGVGGYTF TGCGCCAGCAGCATGGGGCAGGGTGTTGGAGGCTACACCTTC
TRBJ1-5 TRBD1 TRBV30 NA CAWSGTGGGQPQHF TGTGCCTGGAGCGGGACAGGGGGGGGTCAGCCCCAGCATTTT
TRBJ2-7 NA TRBV18 NA CASSPPAPPYEQYF TGTGCCAGCTCACCACCTGCGCCTCCTTACGAGCAGTACTTC
TRBJ1-6 NA TRBV6-6 NA CASSYSVRANSPLHF TGTGCCAGCAGTTACAGCGTCAGGGCGAATTCACCCCTCCACTTT
TRBJ2-5 TRBD2 TRBV7-7 once CASSLGASGSRETQYF TGTGCTAGCAGCTTAGGGGCTAGCGGGAGTAGGGAGACCCAGTACTTC
TRBJ1-1 TRBD1 TRBV3-1/TRBV3-2 NA CASSQAPGTGGDTEAFF TGTGCCAGCAGCCAAGCCCCCGGGACAGGGGGAGACACTGAAGCTTTCTTT
TRBJ2-5 NA TRBV7-2 NA CATQGGAETQYF TGTGCCACTCAAGGGGGGGCAGAGACCCAGTACTTC
TRBJ1-2 TRBD1 TRBV5-1 once CASSLGRGQGQLSGYTF TGCGCCAGCAGCTTGGGGCGAGGACAGGGACAGCTCTCGGGCTACACCTTC
TRBJ1-1 NA TRBV3-1/TRBV3-2 NA CASSQEGLPAGEAFF TGTGCCAGCAGCCAAGAAGGACTCCCTGCGGGCGAAGCTTTCTTT
TRBJ2-2 NA TRBV19 NA CASSNMGGTGELFF TGTGCCAGTAGTAATATGGGGGGAACCGGGGAGCTGTTTTTT
TRBJ1-3 NA TRBV19 once CASSPYEAGNTIYF TGTGCCAGTTCCCCTTACGAGGCCGGAAACACCATATATTTT
TRBJ1-1 NA TRBV7-9 NA CASSPFGAGRGTNTEAFF TGTGCCAGCAGCCCTTTTGGGGCGGGACGGGGAACGAACACTGAAGCTTTCTTT
TRBJ2-3 NA TRBV19 NA CASKSLAPNTDTQYF TGTGCCAGTAAAAGCCTAGCGCCGAACACAGATACGCAGTATTTT
TRBJ2-7 NA TRBV18 NA CASSPLGAGGSEQYF TGTGCCAGCTCACCACTTGGAGCAGGGGGGAGCGAGCAGTACTTC
TRBJ2-1 NA TRBV28 NA CASSLKLSSYNEQFF TGTGCCAGCAGTTTAAAACTGAGCTCCTACAATGAGCAGTTCTTC
TRBJ1-3 NA TRBV28 NA CASSLPTAGRNTIYF TGTGCCAGCAGTTTACCTACTGCAGGGCGAAACACCATATATTTT
TRBJ2-2 NA TRBV7-9 NA CASSSGNGELFF TGTGCCAGCAGCTCCGGGAACGGGGAGCTGTTTTTT